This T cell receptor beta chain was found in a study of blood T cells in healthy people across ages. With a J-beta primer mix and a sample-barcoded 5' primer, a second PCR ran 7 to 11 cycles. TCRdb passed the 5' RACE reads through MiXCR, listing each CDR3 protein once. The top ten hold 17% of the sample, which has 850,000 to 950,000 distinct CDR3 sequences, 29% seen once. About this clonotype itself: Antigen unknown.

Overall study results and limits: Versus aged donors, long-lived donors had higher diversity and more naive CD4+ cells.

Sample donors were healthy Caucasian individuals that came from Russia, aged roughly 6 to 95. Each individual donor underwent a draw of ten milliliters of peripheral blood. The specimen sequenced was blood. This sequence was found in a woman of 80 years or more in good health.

The CDR3 reads CASSFRGDSYEQYF. The CDR3 DNA reads as TGTGCCAGCAGCTTTCGGGGGGACTCCTACGAGCAGTACTTC. V and J are TRBV5-6 and TRBJ2-7, with 7 bases identical to TRBD2. The CDR3 runs 14 residues. In germline, CDR1 is SGHDT, CDR2 YYEEEE. The ends lost 2 bases at V and 0 bases at J; junction bases unmatched: 2.